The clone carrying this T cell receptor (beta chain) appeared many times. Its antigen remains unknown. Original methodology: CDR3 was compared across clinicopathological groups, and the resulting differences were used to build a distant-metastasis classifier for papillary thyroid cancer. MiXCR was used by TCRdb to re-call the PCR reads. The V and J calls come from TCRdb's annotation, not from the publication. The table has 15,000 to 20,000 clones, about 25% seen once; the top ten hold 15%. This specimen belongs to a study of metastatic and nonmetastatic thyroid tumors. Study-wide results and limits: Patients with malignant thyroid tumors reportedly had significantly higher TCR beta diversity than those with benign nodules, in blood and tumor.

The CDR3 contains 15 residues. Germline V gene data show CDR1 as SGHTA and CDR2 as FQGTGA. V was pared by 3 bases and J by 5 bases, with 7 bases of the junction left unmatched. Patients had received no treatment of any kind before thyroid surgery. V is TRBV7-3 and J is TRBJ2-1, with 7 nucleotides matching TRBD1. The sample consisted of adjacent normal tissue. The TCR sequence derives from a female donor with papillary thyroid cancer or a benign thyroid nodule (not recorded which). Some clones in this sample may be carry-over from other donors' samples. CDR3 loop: CASSFRQGVNNEQFF. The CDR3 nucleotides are TGTGCCAGCAGCTTCCGGCAGGGGGTAAACAATGAGCAGTTCTTC.